This T cell receptor (beta chain) was captured in a study of T cell responses to AZD1222 COVID-19 vaccine. CDR1 and CDR2 (germline): SNHLY, FYNNEI. V was clipped by 8 bases and J by 2 bases; unmatched bases: 2. The CDR3 sequence is 13 residues long. The assay was immunoSEQ multiplex PCR, and TCRdb's table has in-frame clones only and misses some. The sample has 90,000 to 150,000 clones; about 85% are singletons. The clonotype comes from an adult in good health. Sequencing was performed on peripheral blood, taken on day 0 of AZD1222 vaccination. V is TRBV2 and J is TRBJ1-4; 7 nucleotides align to TRBD1. The CDR3, as DNA: TGTGCCAGCGTGACAGGGACTAATGAAAAACTGTTTTTT. It translates to CASVTGTNEKLFF.